These 13 T cell receptor beta chains came from one sample sequenced in a study of blood T cells in healthy people across ages. A sample-barcoded 5' primer and a J-beta primer mix were used in a second PCR of roughly 6 to 12 cycles. MiXCR, applied by TCRdb to the 5' RACE reads, yields one record per CDR3 protein. The repertoire consists of fewer than 800,000 distinct CDR3 sequences, with about 21% occurring once and the leading ten covering around 3.4%. The sequenced sample was blood. The receptors shown here come from a man aged 65 to 79 in good health.

In regard to this clonotype: The junction shows a germline mismatch at one end, possibly a read error. This chain connects TRBV6-6 to TRBJ2-2; D unclear. The CDR3 extends over 15 amino acids. Germline CDR1 and CDR2: MNHNY and SVGAGI (reference sequence). CDR3 coding DNA: TGTGGCAGCAGTGTCACCGAATCGAACACCGGGGAGCTGTTTTTT. Its translation is CGSSVTESNTGELFF.

This clonotype was picked up many times. The chain recombines TRBV10-3 with TRBJ1-1; the D gene is possibly TRBD1 (5 bases). Germline V gives CDR1 ENHRY, CDR2 SYGVKD. The V end was cut by 1 base, the J end by 6 bases, with 9 bases between. CDR3 size: 13 residues. CDR3 DNA: TGTGCCATCAGTGAGTTCAGGGAATCTGAAGCTTTCTTT. Translation gives CAISEFRESEAFF.

The V gene is TRBV10-2, the J gene TRBJ2-2; 11 bases match TRBD2. Germline CDR1 reads WSHSY; CDR2 reads SAAADI. The ends lost 5 bases at V and 1 base at J; junction bases unmatched: 6. The CDR3 sequence is 17 residues long. CDR3 loop: CASSNLAGGLNTGELFF. The CDR3 DNA follows: TGCGCCAGCAGTAACCTAGCGGGGGGATTGAACACCGGGGAGCTGTTTTTT.

This chain uses TRBV5-1 with TRBJ2-7, with a weak D call TRBD2 (8 bases). The CDR3 contains 11 residues. Deletions cut 6 bases from V and 12 bases from J, with 16 bases between. Germline lookup yields CDR1 SGHRS and CDR2 YFSETQ. In DNA, the CDR3 is TGCGCCAGCACGGGGGGGGACAGTCTGTACTTC. It encodes CASTGGDSLYF.

J is TRBJ2-5 and V is TRBV2; TRBD2 matches at 8 bases. The J call may be in error: the DNA end matches TRBJ2-1 better. Germline CDR1 SNHLY, CDR2 FYNNEI. The CDR3 has 14 residues. CDR3 sequence: CASESGRFYNEQFF. The CDR3 DNA sequence: TGTGCCAGCGAAAGCGGGAGATTTTACAATGAGCAGTTCTTC.

This chain uses TRBV7-9 with TRBJ1-6; the D is unclear. Germline V gene sequence: CDR1 SEHNR, CDR2 FQNEAQ (reference sequence). Deletions cut 3 bases from V and 8 bases from J, with 11 bases between. This CDR3 region has 14 residues. DNA of the CDR3: TGTGCCAGCAGCTTTGAGGACTCTGATTCACCCCTCCACTTT. This encodes CASSFEDSDSPLHF.

This clonotype has a count of ten or more. At one end, the junction sequence differs from germline, possibly due to a read error. This chain connects TRBV5-6 to TRBJ1-1, with D hard to call. This CDR3 contains 11 residues. CDR1 is SGHDT and CDR2 is YYEEEE in the germline V gene. CDR3 amino acids: CASSLNSEAFF. The CDR3 bases are TGTGCCAGCAGCTTGAACTCTGAAGCTTTCTTT.

V gene TRBV20-1 combines with J gene TRBJ2-5, with TRBD1 identical over 9 bases. Near its end, the DNA agrees better with TRBJ2-7, so the J call may be wrong. The CDR3 is made up of 14 amino acids. Germline loops: CDR1 DFQATT, CDR2 SNEGSKA (reference sequence). CDR3 coding DNA: TGCAGTGCTAGAAAGGACAGGGGAAACTACGAGCAGTACTTC. Amino acids: CSARKDRGNYEQYF.

V and J are TRBV2 and TRBJ2-7; the D is unclear. The CDR3 is made up of 12 amino acids. Trimming cost V 7 bases and J 2 bases, with 9 bases left between them. In germline, CDR1 is SNHLY, CDR2 FYNNEI. The CDR3 coding sequence is TGTGCCAGCAACGACGGAGCCTACGAGCAGTACTTC. Amino acid sequence: CASNDGAYEQYF.

The J gene is TRBJ2-2, the V gene TRBV11-2; D ambiguous. Germline V gene lookup returns CDR1 SGHAT and CDR2 FQNNGV. CDR3 length equals 14 residues. V was shortened by 4 bases and J by 5 bases, with 11 bases between the two germline ends. The CDR3 DNA reads as TGTGCCAGCAGCTCATACACGGATACCGGGGAGCTGTTTTTT. This gives the protein CASSSYTDTGELFF.

The V and J genes are TRBV5-1 and TRBJ1-1; the D gene is possibly TRBD1 (5 bases). Trimming cost V 3 bases and J 6 bases, with 9 bases left between them. The CDR3 totals 12 residues. Germline V lookup: CDR1 SGHRS, CDR2 YFSETQ. This CDR3 reads CASSWGESEAFF. CDR3 nucleotide sequence: TGCGCCAGCAGCTGGGGGGAGTCTGAAGCTTTCTTT.

In its sample, this clonotype was seen a few times. The J gene is TRBJ2-5, the V gene TRBV5-1; 10 nucleotides match TRBD1. V gave up 4 bases and J gave up 4 bases; unmatched junction bases: 10. The CDR3 runs 16 residues. Germline values: CDR1 SGHRS, CDR2 YFSETQ. CDR3 loop: CASSAGQGSVGETQYF. The CDR3 nucleotides read TGCGCCAGCAGCGCGGGACAGGGGTCGGTTGGAGAGACCCAGTACTTC. Together with reference TRBV5-1 and TRBJ2-5, the CDR3 gives the full variable domain: KAGVTQTPRYLIKTRGQQVTLSCSPISGHRSVSWYQQTPGQGLQFLFEYFSETQRNKGNFPGRFSGRQFSNSRSEMNVSTLELGDSALYLCASSAGQGSVGETQYFGPGTRLLVL.

The chain links TRBV7-9 to TRBJ2-7; D not certain. V gave up 4 bases and J gave up 5 bases, with 15 bases separating them. The CDR3 sequence is 14 residues long. Germline lookup yields CDR1 SEHNR and CDR2 FQNEAQ (reference sequence). CDR3 sequence reads: CASSSGGSYHEQYF. The CDR3 DNA sequence: TGTGCCAGCAGCTCTGGTGGTAGCTACCACGAGCAGTACTTC. The variable domain in full, with the rest retrieved from reference TRBV7-9 and TRBJ2-7, is DTGVSQNPRHKITKRGQNVTFRCDPISEHNRLYWYRQTLGQGPEFLTYFQNEAQLEKSRLLSDRFSAERPKGSFSTLEIQRTEQGDSAMYLCASSSGGSYHEQYFGPGTRLTVT.